This T cell receptor (beta chain) was found in a study of cytomegalovirus exposure and HLA in healthy donors (dated by TCRdb to about 2017). Turning to the overall study: In an earlier analysis of some 610 of the donors, 250 to 350 Gb of sequence data and some 100 million unique TCR beta sequences from roughly 190 million T cells were reported. An early release covering around 630 HLA-typed donors comprised approximately 300 gigabases of sequencing data and some 79 million unique TCR sequences. Among the roughly 380 genotyped donors, around 81% belonged to the genetic ancestry cluster associated with self-reported Caucasian donors. The aim of the study was to test whether cataloging public T cell receptors could identify signatures of past pathogen exposure. Using immunosequencing, the study profiled T cell repertoires from 500 to 800 subjects and related those repertoires to cytomegalovirus serostatus. A separate validation cohort of 90 to 150 different subjects was used in addition to the roughly 640-subject first cohort. The study combined high-throughput TCR immunosequencing, statistical association of individual TCRs with disease status, and machine learning to predict cytomegalovirus infection status. To study patterns of TCR occurrence, a later analysis re-analyzed previously published TCR beta repertoires from 550 to 800 donors and added high-resolution HLA genotyping. Rather than using new phenotypic data, the later analysis identified candidate immune exposures from TCR beta sequences and from how often those sequences occurred across donors. In an earlier analysis of roughly 580 of the donors, high-throughput TCR beta sequencing was used to judge whether each TCR beta V gene segment behaved as functional or pseudogenic. Alongside the repertoire data, information on donor age, sex, ethnicity and CMV serostatus was compiled. Genome-wide SNP genotypes for about 65% of the 666 donors were used in a later genetic analysis, which treated that subset as a discovery cohort. All discovery cohort repertoires had been generated on a single sequencing platform. Both class I and class II loci were covered by HLA typing, at four-digit resolution. The number of typed donors differed by locus: roughly 629-630 for A, B, C, DRB1 and DQB1; some 500 for DQA1; 606 for DPA1; and some 470 for DPB1. Four or five DR-DQ haplotypes were handled as single units for association and clustering because linkage in the cohort was strong. Among about 410 genotyped donors of the cohort, an average of roughly 230,000 unique TCR beta nucleotide sequences was sequenced per donor, of which about 19% were non-productive.

Library generation was performed with the immunoSEQ multiplex PCR assay. The multiplex PCR relied on a mix of 60 forward primers for TCR Vbeta segments and 13 reverse primers for TCR Jbeta segments. A multiplex PCR assay on genomic DNA amplified the CDR3 region of rearranged TCR beta genes. Amplified TCR beta libraries were sequenced as 87-base-pair reads on the Illumina HiSeq System. Processing in the source paper ran as follows. Across the 500 to 700 repertoires, a later analysis counted around 80 million unique TCR beta chains, approximately 12 million of which were shared by at least two donors. A nearest-neighbor algorithm error-corrected the raw reads and collapsed the reads into unique sequences, merging closely related sequences to remove PCR and sequencing errors. V, D and J gene segments were assigned by aligning CDR3 sequences to IMGT reference sequences. Each retained sequence needed at least a six-nucleotide match to both a V gene segment and a J gene segment. Rearrangements were classified as productive when the CDR3 lacked stop codons and remained in frame with V and J, and all other rearrangements were classified as non-productive. Following IMGT convention, CDR3 was defined as the stretch from the second conserved V-encoded cysteine up to the conserved J-encoded phenylalanine. The earlier analysis of a few hundred of the donors excluded any sequence lacking an unambiguous match to a single V gene segment. An earlier analysis of 500 to 600 of the donors classified V segments as functional when productive rearrangements were above 56.7% and as segregating when the standard deviation between donors was above 5%. A statistical classification framework was developed to diagnose cytomegalovirus status using the catalog of TCR beta chain sequences. In a later analysis, TCR nucleotide sequences were compared against IMGT/GENE-DB human TR gene sequences so that V and J genes could be assigned. In a later analysis, CDR3 sequences and most-parsimonious VDJ recombination scenarios were assigned using the TCRdist pipeline. In a later analysis, each TCR beta chain was defined by its CDR3 amino acid sequence together with its V-gene family, and reads lacking a unique V-gene family were excluded. A later analysis removed 500 to 650 highly shared, low-generation-probability nucleotide sequences to deal with suspected cross-contamination and a sequencing artifact. In a later analysis, a clonal expansion index was calculated for each public chain from normalized within-repertoire ranks of inferred template counts. In a later analysis, generation probabilities were computed with a VDJ recombination model fitted to out-of-frame rearrangements, and the resulting probabilities were checked against IGoR. Hypergeometric tests were used in a later analysis to score TCR-TCR, TCR-HLA and TCR-CMV co-occurrence, with a repertoire-size bias correction applied to the TCR pairs. In a later analysis, false discovery rates were estimated by permuting HLA or CMV assignments 20 times. In a later analysis, co-occurring TCRs were grouped with DBSCAN, and TCRdist sequence similarity was added when clustering was performed within HLA-allele-positive subsets. Repertoires with fewer than 30,000 or more than 120,000 public chains, plus five repertoires with anomalous nucleotide sharing, were excluded from co-occurrence clustering. TCRdb retrieved this table from immuneACCESS and kept in-frame rearrangements only. Not all clones are present; in checked studies, unresolved V genes account for under half, and no reason is known for the remainder. V, J and clone size are taken as reported in that table, and D and trimming were inferred from the DNA itself. For this sample the table gives some 98,000 clones, of which roughly 81% were detected only once. The ten most abundant clones make up 1.4% of the sample.

The paper as a whole reports these results and caveats: The 87-base-pair reads could not distinguish some IMGT-functional V segments, including TRBV6-2 and TRBV6-3, so those segments were excluded. In vitro tests confirmed that three of the cytomegalovirus-associated TCR beta chains recognize cytomegalovirus antigens. Assigning TCR associations to individual alleles was difficult when HLA alleles, especially DR and DQ, strongly co-occurred. Several of the top co-occurrence clusters appeared to be linked to parvovirus B19, influenza, CMV and Epstein-Barr virus, according to a later analysis. A cluster of highly shared sequence variants was judged likely to be a technical artifact of the sequencing pipeline. Because HLA typing was missing for some donors at each locus, association tests included only the typed subset. Immune exposure information for the cohort was limited to CMV serostatus. The study gave a list of over 150 TCR beta chains associated with cytomegalovirus. In a later analysis, HLA-associated TCR beta chains showed more clonal expansion and lower generation probabilities than non-associated chains that were equally common. About 17 rarely observed V segments, including chromosome 9 orphons, were excluded from the earlier analysis of about 500 of the donors because counts were too low. An earlier analysis of some 560 of the donors showed that most TCR beta V segments appeared in productive rearrangements either about 87% or about 30% of the time, which broadly matched IMGT annotations. According to a later genetic analysis, donors in an Asian-associated ancestry cluster had fewer N-insertions in productive TCRs than the approximately 630-donor mean. Linkage disequilibrium might explain the correlated functional status among segregating V segments, but an unknown experimental factor could not be ruled out. It was suggested by the authors that the approach could potentially be generalized to other disease states and immunological phenotypes. The classifier was reported to diagnose cytomegalovirus status with high specificity and sensitivity in both the original and validation cohorts. In a later analysis, some 17,000 TCR beta sequences were associated with specific HLA alleles at a false discovery rate of 0.05. A further reported finding was that TCR beta sequences accurately predicted the HLA-A and HLA-B alleles for most subjects in the first cohort. In a later analysis, the rate of TCR association differed among HLA loci, with DRB1 alleles having the most associated TCRs and HLA-C alleles having the fewest. This cohort had only TCR beta chains sequenced, and the lack of alpha or paired-chain data limited which features could be detected. In a later genetic analysis, a missense DCLRE1C variant was associated with V-gene and J-gene trimming of TCR beta chains, and the association was replicated in an independent cohort. A later analysis found that most CMV-associated TCR beta chains appeared HLA-restricted, with HLA associations seemingly driven largely by CMV exposure. Across donors, most TCR sequences were observed very rarely, whereas some public TCRs were present in many individuals. The presence/absence analyses assumed that sequencing depth was roughly uniform across donors, and that assumption may not be true.

V loses 5 bases, J loses 4 bases, and the germline ends lie 14 bases apart. Its CDR3 holds 14 amino acids, cysteine through phenylalanine. Only the CDR3 DNA is retained, 42 bases long and in frame from the first base. CDR1 is given as SGHTA and CDR2 as FQGNSA, both from the germline V gene. The cohort was made up of about 670 healthy bone marrow donors. At the time of sampling, all cohort members were nominally healthy, though unrecorded immune exposures were likely present. The donor was CMV seronegative and was included in the group of around 320 seronegative cohort members. Every donor gave a peripheral blood sample, and the peripheral blood mononuclear cells from that sample were used for TCR beta sequencing. The Qiagen DNeasy Blood Extraction Kit was used to extract genomic DNA from the blood cell samples. Note on this clone: What antigen it recognizes has not been identified. Base qualities are missing; no much larger clone stands one base away.

The sequence came from a man in his forties or fifties in good health and CMV-seronegative. Material: PBMCs. The chain is assembled from TRBV7-2 and TRBJ1-1; there is no confident call for the D gene. The nucleotides are TGTGCCAGCAGCGTTATAATGATGCGCACTGAAGCTTTCTTT. This codes for CASSVIMMRTEAFF. Here the CDR3 is joined to the reference TRBV7-2 and TRBJ1-1 genes, and the full variable domain is: GAGVSQSPSNKVTEKGKDVELRCDPISGHTALYWYRQSLGQGLEFLIYFQGNSAPDKSGLPSDRFSAERTGGSVSTLTIQRTQQEDSAVYLCASSVIMMRTEAFFGQGTRLTVV.